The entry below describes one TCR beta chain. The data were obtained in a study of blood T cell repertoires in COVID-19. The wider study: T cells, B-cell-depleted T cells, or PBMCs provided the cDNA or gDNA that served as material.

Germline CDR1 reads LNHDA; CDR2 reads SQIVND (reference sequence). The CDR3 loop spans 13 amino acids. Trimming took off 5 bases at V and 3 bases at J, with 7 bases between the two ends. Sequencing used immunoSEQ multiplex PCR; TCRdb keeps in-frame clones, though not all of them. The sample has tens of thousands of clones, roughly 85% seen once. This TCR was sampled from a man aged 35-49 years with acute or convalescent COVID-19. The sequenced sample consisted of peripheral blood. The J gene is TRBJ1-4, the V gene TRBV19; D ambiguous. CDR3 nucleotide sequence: TGTGCCAGTAGTTTCAATTCTAATGAAAAACTGTTTTTT. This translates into CASSFNSNEKLFF.